This TCR beta chain came from a study of shared clonotypes between healthy human individuals. Turning to the study itself: Three plates were used per donor for CD4 naive, three for CD4 memory, two for CD8 naive and one for CD8 memory. Study outcomes and limitations: Across four donors, naive CD4 shared 5% to 5.5%, naive CD8 about 3.2%, memory CD4 2% to 2.5%, memory CD8 around 0.42%. Compared with clonotypes that all four donors shared, non-shared clonotypes had lower generation probabilities.

Once extracted for a subset, genomic DNA was divided evenly among several immunoSEQ plates. Some clones are missing from TCRdb's copy, which holds only in-frame ones; the method was immunoSEQ multiplex PCR. The table shows about 700,000 clones, with 90% to 95% occurring only once. CD45RO-negative, CCR7-positively selected cells formed the naive CD8 fraction, excluding terminally differentiated effector memory CD45RA+ cells. The germline gives CDR1 PRHDT, CDR2 FYEKMQ (reference sequence). The CDR3 runs 14 residues. Trimming at V came to 3 bases and at J to 6 bases, leaving 4 bases not matched to a gene. Note on this clone: Its antigen is undetermined.

This receptor was obtained from a man aged 25-40 years in good health. The genes are TRBV13 and TRBJ2-1, with TRBD2 matching over 8 bases. Source material: naive CD8+ T cells sorted from blood. CDR3 loop: CASSFGGRTNEQFF. DNA of the CDR3: TGTGCCAGCAGCTTTGGCGGGAGGACCAATGAGCAGTTCTTC.